These T cell receptor beta chains were read from a single sample in a study of T cell responses to AZD1222 COVID-19 vaccine. Sequencing was performed with immunoSEQ multiplex PCR; in TCRdb, only in-frame clones are kept and a portion is missing. The sample contains approximately 120,000 clones, 89% of which appear only once. Sequenced here: peripheral blood, sampled 28 days after the second AZD1222 dose. These receptors all stem from an adult who received the AZD1222 COVID-19 vaccine. Each CDR3 is given with its conserved first and last residue. A D gene is named only where the DNA matches it firmly. Clone size is given for some rows only: seen once, a few or many times, or a class if the clone is expanded.

TRBV5-4	once	TRBD2	TRBJ2-1	TGTGCCAGCAGCTCCAGCTCAACTAGCGCCCCATACAATGAGCAGTTCTTC	CASSSSSTSAPYNEQFF
TRBV5-1	.	.	TRBJ1-5	TGCGCCAGCAGCTTGGCAGGAAGGAGCAATCAGCCCCAGCATTTT	CASSLAGRSNQPQHF
TRBV10-1	.	.	TRBJ1-3	TGCGCCAGCAGTGAACAGGTGGCCTCTGGAAACACCATATATTTT	CASSEQVASGNTIYF
TRBV2	.	.	TRBJ1-1	TGTGCCAGCAGTGAGGGGAGGGTACTCACTGAAGCTTTCTTT	CASSEGRVLTEAFF
TRBV4-3	.	.	TRBJ2-7	TGCGCCAGCAGCCAAGATGTGGGGTCCATCTACGAGCAGTACTTC	CASSQDVGSIYEQYF
TRBV2	.	.	TRBJ1-5	TGTGCCAGCATAGGGGAGCCCACGTCGGGTGGGCCCCAGCATTTT	CASIGEPTSGGPQHF
TRBV5-1	.	TRBD1	TRBJ2-1	TGCGCCAGCAGCTCCCAGGGAGCGGGACAGGGTGGAGGGGGCTACAATGAGCAGTTCTTC	CASSSQGAGQGGGGYNEQFF
TRBV4-1	.	.	TRBJ1-3	TGCGCCAGCAGCGTGGTGGGTGCCCTCTCTGGAAACACCATATATTTT	CASSVVGALSGNTIYF
TRBV5-1	.	.	TRBJ2-3	TGCGCCAGCAGCCTCTCGGGGGATACGCAGTATTTT	CASSLSGDTQYF
TRBV5-1	once	TRBD2	TRBJ2-5	TGCGCCAGCAGCTCCGGACTAGCGGGTGGAGGGGGCCAAGAGACCCAGTACTTC	CASSSGLAGGGGQETQYF
TRBV7-9	.	.	TRBJ2-1	TGTGCCAGCAGCCCCGCAGGGAAAGATGAGCAGTTCTTC	CASSPAGKDEQFF
TRBV6-5	.	.	TRBJ1-3	TGTGCCAGCAGGGAGGTCTTCTCTGGAAACACCATATATTTT	CASREVFSGNTIYF
TRBV10-3	.	TRBD1	TRBJ1-2	TGTGCCATCAGTGATTGGGGTACAGGGGAAGGGTTCGGCGGCTACACCTTC	CAISDWGTGEGFGGYTF
TRBV18	once	.	TRBJ1-2	TGTGCCAGCTCACCTACGGGACCGGGGTATGGCTACACCTTC	CASSPTGPGYGYTF
TRBV9	.	.	TRBJ1-1	TGTGCCAGCAGCGCGGGAGTCCCAGTCAGCACTGAAGCTTTCTTT	CASSAGVPVSTEAFF
TRBV18	.	.	TRBJ1-5	TGTGCCAGCTCACCGGAAACAGGGTTCAAGCAGCCCCAGCATTTT	CASSPETGFKQPQHF
TRBV6-4	.	.	TRBJ1-1	TGTGCCAGCAGCCCCCTCCTAGGAAGAAGGTCTGAAGCTTTCTTT	CASSPLLGRRSEAFF
TRBV7-2	.	.	TRBJ1-2	TGTGCCAGCAGCCCAGATAGTGGGGATGGCTACACCTTC	CASSPDSGDGYTF
TRBV5-8	.	.	TRBJ1-2	TGTGCCAGCAGTCGGCAGAGTCCACATGGCTACACCTTC	CASSRQSPHGYTF
TRBV4-3	.	.	TRBJ1-3	TGCGCCAGCAGCCAAGATACTCCCCACTCTGGAAACACCATATATTTT	CASSQDTPHSGNTIYF
TRBV7-9	.	.	TRBJ1-6	TGTGCCAGCAGCACCCGGGACGCTCATAATTCACCCCTCCACTTT	CASSTRDAHNSPLHF
TRBV20-1	few	.	TRBJ1-6	TGCAGTGCTAGTTTGGCAGGGATGGATAATTCACCCCTCCACTTT	CSASLAGMDNSPLHF
TRBV2	.	.	TRBJ1-3	TGTGCCAGCAGTGAGTTTCCAGAATCATACGGGTCTGGAAACACCATATATTTT	CASSEFPESYGSGNTIYF
TRBV7-2	.	TRBD1	TRBJ2-7	TGTGCCAGCAGCTCGGGACAGGGAATTCCCTCCGAGCAGTACTTC	CASSSGQGIPSEQYF
TRBV7-3	.	.	TRBJ2-2	TGTGCCAGCAGCTTAATCGATGGTTTTTTGGACACCGGGGAGCTGTTTTTT	CASSLIDGFLDTGELFF
TRBV6-5	.	.	TRBJ2-1	TGTGCCAGCACCCCCATAGGACCAACCTACAATGAGCAGTTCTTC	CASTPIGPTYNEQFF
TRBV3-1/TRBV3-2	.	.	TRBJ2-1	TGTGCCAGCAGCCCTGTAGGGGCCGTCTCCTACAATGAGCAGTTCTTC	CASSPVGAVSYNEQFF
TRBV6-6	.	TRBD2	TRBJ2-5	TGTGCCAGCATCCTAGCGGGCGAGGGGGAGACCCAGTACTTC	CASILAGEGETQYF
TRBV7-3	.	.	TRBJ1-1	TGTGCCAGCAGCTTACGGCAAGAAACTGAAGCTTTCTTT	CASSLRQETEAFF
TRBV5-1	once	.	TRBJ2-5	TGCGCCAGCAGCTTCCAGCCAGGCGAGACCCAGTACTTC	CASSFQPGETQYF
TRBV15	.	TRBD1	TRBJ1-5	TGTGCCACCAGCAGAGATAGGCAGGGGGGAGGCAATCAGCCCCAGCATTTT	CATSRDRQGGGNQPQHF
TRBV2	.	TRBD1	TRBJ1-5	TGTGCCAGCAGGGGGGGACAGTCGGAGCCCCAGCATTTT	CASRGGQSEPQHF
TRBV5-1	.	.	TRBJ2-3	TGCGCCAGCAGCTGGGTAGGGCTAGCGAGCACAGATACGCAGTATTTT	CASSWVGLASTDTQYF
TRBV5-6	.	.	TRBJ2-7	TGTGCCAGCAGCTTCTACAGAGCCTACGAGCAGTACTTC	CASSFYRAYEQYF
TRBV2	.	.	TRBJ1-2	TGTGCCAGCACCCCCGCGAGGTCAGGATATGGCTACACCTTC	CASTPARSGYGYTF
TRBV10-3	.	.	TRBJ2-2	TGTGCCATGGGAGGAGTAGGGACTAACACCGGGGAGCTGTTTTTT	CAMGGVGTNTGELFF
TRBV10-3	.	.	TRBJ1-3	TGTGCCATCAGTGAACAGGGAAACACCATATATTTT	CAISEQGNTIYF
TRBV7-3	.	.	TRBJ2-7	TGTGCCAGCAGCTTAATTGGGGGCTTCAATTACGAGCAGTACTTC	CASSLIGGFNYEQYF
TRBV10-1	.	.	TRBJ1-1	TGCGCCAGCAGTGAGACATTGGAGAACACTGAAGCTTTCTTT	CASSETLENTEAFF
TRBV3-1/TRBV3-2	once	.	TRBJ1-3	TGTGCCAGCAGCCAAGCAGGAAACACCATATATTTT	CASSQAGNTIYF
TRBV3-1/TRBV3-2	.	TRBD1	TRBJ2-7	TGTGCCAGCAGTTCCGGGACAGGGTTCTCCTACGAGCAGTACTTC	CASSSGTGFSYEQYF
TRBV19	.	.	TRBJ1-1	TGTGCCAGTAGCCCCAGGGCAGGCATGAACACTGAAGCTTTCTTT	CASSPRAGMNTEAFF
TRBV18	.	.	TRBJ2-6	TGTGCCAGCTCACCACGGCACTCTGGGGCCAACGTCCTGACTTTC	CASSPRHSGANVLTF
TRBV27	.	TRBD2	TRBJ2-1	TGTGCCAGCAGTCCCATGGGACTAGCGGCCTCCTACAATGAGCAGTTCTTC	CASSPMGLAASYNEQFF
TRBV18	.	.	TRBJ2-7	TGTGCCAGCTCACTAACCGGGGCGGAACAGTACTTC	CASSLTGAEQYF
TRBV7-9	.	.	TRBJ2-1	TGTGCCAGCAGCCCTAAACCCAGAATCTCCTACAATGAGCAGTTCTTC	CASSPKPRISYNEQFF